The TCR beta chain under discussion was sequenced for a study of blood T cell repertoires in COVID-19. Across the study: Samples representing acute and convalescent COVID-19 were sourced from the United States, Italy and Spain. Sample material is recorded as cDNA or gDNA derived from T cells, B-cell-depleted T cells, or PBMCs.

Original processing methods: Researchers report that nucleated cell counts were estimated from reference gene primer amplification. Sequencing was performed with immunoSEQ multiplex PCR; in TCRdb, only in-frame clones are kept and a portion is missing. The DNA gave D and trimming, while V, J and clone size come from that table. The table records roughly 60,000 clones, approximately 85% of them present only once. V dropped 1 base and J dropped 2 bases, with 11 bases sitting between them. Germline V gives CDR1 MDHEN, CDR2 SYDVKM. This CDR3 spans 15 amino acids. The rearrangement links TRBV28 to TRBJ1-2, with TRBD1 as a possible D gene (5 bases). The sample comprised peripheral blood. This receptor was obtained from a human donor in a cohort sampled during active COVID-19. The CDR3 nucleotides are TGTGCCAGCAGTTTATTTGCAGGGTGGAACTATGGCTACACCTTC. Its protein is CASSLFAGWNYGYTF.